A selection of T cell receptor beta chains follows, all from one sample in a study of cytomegalovirus exposure and HLA in healthy donors. The method was immunoSEQ multiplex PCR; TCRdb's version includes in-frame clones alone and lacks a portion of them. The sample has over 80,000 clones; about 70% are singletons. Input material: PBMCs. Source of these receptors: a man between 40 and 49 years old in good health and CMV-seronegative. CDR3s include the opening cysteine and the closing phenylalanine or tryptophan. A D gene is named only where the DNA matches it firmly. For some rows the clone size is stated as once, few or many, or as a class when expanded; others skip it.

d_call j_call v_call clone_size cdr3_aa cdr3_nt
TRBD1 TRBJ1-4 TRBV7-7 . CASSPFGPTGGYEKLFF TGTGCCAGCAGCCCATTCGGTCCGACAGGGGGCTATGAAAAACTGTTTTTT
. TRBJ2-6 TRBV5-1 . CASRPNRAGANVLTF TGCGCCAGCAGACCGAACAGGGCTGGGGCCAACGTCCTGACTTTC
TRBD2 TRBJ2-5 TRBV9 . CASSRTSGGQRETQYF TGTGCCAGCAGTCGGACTAGCGGGGGGCAGAGGGAGACCCAGTACTTC
TRBD1 TRBJ2-7 TRBV15 . CATSSPGQGSCEQYF TGTGCCACCAGCAGTCCGGGACAGGGTTCGTGCGAGCAGTACTTC
. TRBJ2-2 TRBV7-9 . CASSSYFVGAGTGELFF TGTGCCAGCAGCTCCTACTTTGTAGGGGCCGGAACCGGGGAGCTGTTTTTT
TRBD1 TRBJ1-5 TRBV2 . CASSEEQGGKRAQHF TGTGCCAGCAGTGAAGAACAGGGGGGAAAGCGGGCCCAGCATTTT
TRBD1 TRBJ1-1 TRBV28 . CASSRIGTANTEAFF TGTGCCAGCAGCCGTATAGGGACAGCGAACACTGAAGCTTTCTTT
TRBD2 TRBJ2-5 TRBV6-6 . CASTWTSEETQYF TGTGCCAGCACTTGGACTAGCGAGGAGACCCAGTACTTC
. TRBJ2-3 TRBV5-1 . CASSPGEGTDTQYF TGCGCCAGCAGTCCCGGGGAGGGCACAGATACGCAGTATTTT
. TRBJ1-1 TRBV27 . CASSIRRDRLAEAFF TGTGCCAGCAGTATTAGGAGGGATAGACTAGCTGAAGCTTTCTTT
TRBD1 TRBJ2-5 TRBV9 . CASSAEGAPGETQYF TGTGCCAGCAGCGCCGAGGGGGCGCCTGGGGAGACCCAGTACTTC
. TRBJ1-1 TRBV9 . CASSVGGVDTEAFF TGTGCCAGCAGCGTGGGAGGGGTAGACACTGAAGCTTTCTTT
. TRBJ2-6 TRBV7-9 . CSCGGANVLTF TGTTCCTGCGGGGGGGCCAACGTCCTGACTTTC
. TRBJ1-3 TRBV10-3 . CAISRQGKTGNTIYF TGTGCCATCAGCCGGCAGGGGAAGACTGGAAACACCATATATTTT
. TRBJ1-2 TRBV7-2 . CASSLREKGGYGYTF TGTGCCAGCAGCTTACGAGAGAAAGGGGGCTATGGCTACACCTTC
. TRBJ2-7 TRBV5-1 . CASSSGQTYEQYF TGCGCCAGCAGCTCCGGACAAACCTACGAGCAGTACTTC
. TRBJ1-2 TRBV6-4 once CASSDSIGGSGYTF TGTGCCAGCAGTGACTCGATCGGGGGGAGTGGCTACACCTTC
. TRBJ1-5 TRBV7-3 . CASSLGGAGQPQHF TGTGCCAGCAGCCTCGGGGGGGCGGGTCAGCCCCAGCATTTT
. TRBJ2-4 TRBV5-8 few CASSNRVAKNIQYF TGTGCCAGCAGCAACAGGGTTGCCAAAAACATTCAGTACTTC
TRBD1 TRBJ2-5 TRBV11-3 . CASSPGGIQETQYF TGTGCCAGCAGCCCAGGGGGAATCCAAGAGACCCAGTACTTC
. TRBJ2-5 TRBV19 . CASSGPRGGRETQYF TGTGCCAGTAGCGGGCCGAGGGGGGGGAGGGAGACCCAGTACTTC
. TRBJ2-7 TRBV5-8 . CASSLGLLVPEPDEQYF TGTGCCAGCAGCTTGGGTCTACTCGTACCCGAACCGGACGAGCAGTACTTC
TRBD1 TRBJ2-5 TRBV4-3 few CASSQDRTGQETQYF TGCGCCAGCAGCCAAGATCGGACAGGCCAAGAGACCCAGTACTTC
TRBD1 TRBJ2-2 TRBV7-2 . CASSSWTGSGELFF TGTGCCAGCAGCTCCTGGACAGGGTCCGGGGAGCTGTTTTTT
. TRBJ2-7 TRBV6-5 . CASSYSDISEQYF TGTGCCAGCAGTTACTCCGACATCTCCGAGCAGTACTTC
. TRBJ2-7 TRBV6-1 . CASSQVGGASYEQYF TGTGCCAGCAGCCAGGTTGGGGGGGCCTCCTACGAGCAGTACTTC
TRBD1 TRBJ1-2 TRBV27 . CASSRDRGDGYTF TGTGCCAGCAGCCGGGACAGGGGTGATGGCTACACCTTC
. TRBJ2-3 TRBV2 . CASSYYGSGIDTQYF TGTGCCAGCAGCTATTATGGTTCGGGAATAGATACGCAGTATTTT
TRBD2 TRBJ2-1 TRBV7-7 . CASSYGGEGNEQFF TGTGCCAGCAGCTACGGGGGGGAGGGCAATGAGCAGTTCTTC
TRBD1 TRBJ2-7 TRBV29-1 . CSVEVGTGTYEQYF TGCAGCGTTGAAGTCGGGACAGGGACCTACGAGCAGTACTTC
TRBD1 TRBJ1-2 TRBV4-1 once CASSPKDRVGGNYGYTF TGCGCCAGCAGCCCTAAAGACAGGGTCGGAGGAAACTATGGCTACACCTTC
. TRBJ1-5 TRBV6-1 . CASSEDTGGAKPQHF TGTGCCAGCAGTGAAGATACTGGGGGGGCAAAGCCCCAGCATTTT
. TRBJ2-7 TRBV27 . CASSNQGYEQYF TGTGCCAGCAGCAATCAGGGATACGAGCAGTACTTC
TRBD2 TRBJ2-3 TRBV11-2 once CASSALRTSGGAVNTQYF TGTGCCAGCAGCGCCCTCAGGACTAGCGGGGGGGCCGTCAATACGCAGTATTTT
TRBD1 TRBJ2-7 TRBV5-5 . CASKFQGAREQYF TGTGCCAGCAAGTTTCAGGGGGCGAGGGAGCAGTACTTC
TRBD2 TRBJ2-5 TRBV29-1 . CSVEELAGAETQYF TGCAGCGTTGAAGAGCTAGCGGGGGCAGAGACCCAGTACTTC
. TRBJ2-7 TRBV7-2 . CASSPRTDSYEQYF TGTGCCAGCAGCCCCCGGACGGACTCGTACGAGCAGTACTTC
. TRBJ2-7 TRBV10-3 . CAISESPRSEQYF TGTGCCATCAGTGAGTCACCTAGGTCCGAGCAGTACTTC
. TRBJ1-1 TRBV19 . CASSIDTGLNTEAFF TGTGCCAGTAGTATAGACACAGGGCTGAACACTGAAGCTTTCTTT
. TRBJ1-6 TRBV9 . CASSVDPGRRPLHF TGTGCCAGCAGCGTGGACCCCGGGAGGCGTCCCCTCCACTTT
TRBD1 TRBJ1-2 TRBV2 once CASSEAQGEDGYTF TGTGCCAGCAGTGAAGCTCAGGGGGAGGATGGCTACACCTTC
TRBD1 TRBJ2-7 TRBV7-9 . CASSLGQIYEQYF TGTGCCAGCAGCCTGGGACAGATCTACGAGCAGTACTTC
. TRBJ1-2 TRBV6-6 . CASSYGSGGHGYTF TGTGCCAGCAGTTACGGTTCGGGGGGCCATGGCTACACCTTC
TRBD2 TRBJ2-4 TRBV19 . CASTSGGYEKNIQYF TGTGCCAGTACAAGCGGGGGGTACGAGAAAAACATTCAGTACTTC
TRBD1 TRBJ2-7 TRBV7-6 . CASSIGRQGAFEQYF TGTGCCAGCAGCATCGGCAGACAGGGGGCGTTCGAGCAGTACTTC
. TRBJ2-5 TRBV5-1 . CASVQTGGSARETQYF TGCGCCAGCGTTCAGACGGGGGGCTCTGCAAGAGAGACCCAGTACTTC
TRBD1 TRBJ1-5 TRBV27 . CASRPGTDKNQPQHF TGTGCCAGCAGACCCGGGACAGACAAAAATCAGCCCCAGCATTTT
. TRBJ2-7 TRBV5-8 . CASSLGGKTYEQYF TGTGCCAGCAGCTTGGGGGGCAAAACCTACGAGCAGTACTTC
TRBD1 TRBJ2-7 TRBV27 . CASSSRTGENRISYEQYF TGTGCCAGCAGCTCCCGGACAGGGGAAAACAGAATCTCCTACGAGCAGTACTTC
TRBD1 TRBJ1-4 TRBV7-9 few CASSLIIAGTGYEKLFF TGTGCCAGCAGCCTAATAATAGCCGGGACAGGTTATGAAAAACTGTTTTTT
TRBD2 TRBJ2-1 TRBV7-9 few CASTPPSGGAREQFF TGTGCCAGCACCCCGCCTAGCGGGGGGGCCCGTGAGCAGTTCTTC
TRBD1 TRBJ1-3 TRBV5-5 . CASTPEGALGNTIYF TGTGCCAGCACCCCCGAGGGGGCGCTCGGAAACACCATATATTTT
TRBD2 TRBJ2-7 TRBV6-5 . CASRAGTSDTYEQYF TGTGCCAGCAGAGCCGGGACTAGCGACACCTACGAGCAGTACTTC
. TRBJ2-1 TRBV9 few CASSVAGGGLREQFF TGTGCCAGCAGCGTAGCTGGTGGGGGCCTGCGGGAGCAGTTCTTC
TRBD2 TRBJ2-2 TRBV7-9 . CASSSRLAGANTGELFF TGTGCCAGCAGCTCCCGACTAGCGGGGGCCAACACCGGGGAGCTGTTTTTT
TRBD2 TRBJ2-3 TRBV13 . CASSLRTSGGSSTDTQYF TGTGCCAGCAGCTTAAGGACTAGCGGGGGGTCTAGCACAGATACGCAGTATTTT
TRBD2 TRBJ2-7 TRBV5-4 . CASSRGTSGGAQEQYF TGTGCCAGCAGTCGAGGGACTAGCGGGGGGGCTCAGGAGCAGTACTTC
. TRBJ1-4 TRBV7-7 . CASSLSSGTNEKLFF TGTGCCAGCAGCTTATCATCAGGGACTAATGAAAAACTGTTTTTT
. TRBJ1-3 TRBV4-1 . CASSQGGGNTIYF TGCGCCAGCAGCCAAGGCGGAGGAAACACCATATATTTT
. TRBJ1-2 TRBV7-2 . CASSLAGVGYTF TGTGCCAGCAGCTTAGCAGGAGTTGGCTACACCTTC